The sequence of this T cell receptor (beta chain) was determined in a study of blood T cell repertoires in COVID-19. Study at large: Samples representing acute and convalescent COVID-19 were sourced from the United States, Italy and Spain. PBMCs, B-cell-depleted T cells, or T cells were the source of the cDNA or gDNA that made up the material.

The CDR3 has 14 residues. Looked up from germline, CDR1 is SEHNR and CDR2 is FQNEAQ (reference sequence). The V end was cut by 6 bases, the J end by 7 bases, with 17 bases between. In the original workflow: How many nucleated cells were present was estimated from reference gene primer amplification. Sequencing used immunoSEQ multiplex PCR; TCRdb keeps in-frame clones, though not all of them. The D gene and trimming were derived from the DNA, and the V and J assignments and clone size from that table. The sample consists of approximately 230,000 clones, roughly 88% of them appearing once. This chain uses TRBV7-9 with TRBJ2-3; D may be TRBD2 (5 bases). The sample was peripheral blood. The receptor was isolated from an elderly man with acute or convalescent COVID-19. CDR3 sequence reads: CASRRLSDFHTQYF. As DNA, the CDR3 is TGTGCCAGCAGGCGATTGTCGGACTTTCATACGCAGTATTTT.